These T cell receptor beta chains were read from a single sample in a study of blood T cell repertoires in COVID-19. The table came from immunoSEQ multiplex PCR; TCRdb's copy has only in-frame clones and leaves some out. The profile covers 350,000 to 450,000 clones, with around 87% appearing a single time and about 3% taken by the ten largest. Sequenced: peripheral blood. The source is a human donor in a cohort sampled during active COVID-19. Both conserved end residues are part of each CDR3. A D gene is named only where the DNA matches it firmly. Some rows mark clone size as missing; the rest say once, few, many or name a class of expanded clone.

d_call: .
v_call: TRBV7-8
clone_size: once
j_call: TRBJ1-3
cdr3_nt: TGTGCCAGCAGCCTTACAGGGTTCTCTGGAAACACCATATATTTT
cdr3_aa: CASSLTGFSGNTIYF

d_call: .
v_call: TRBV15
clone_size: .
j_call: TRBJ2-3
cdr3_nt: TGTGCCACCAGCAGAGATGGGCAGCAAATCACAGATACGCAGTATTTT
cdr3_aa: CATSRDGQQITDTQYF

d_call: .
v_call: TRBV5-6
clone_size: .
j_call: TRBJ2-7
cdr3_nt: TGTGCCAGCAGCTTGGGGGGATCTAGGGAGAAGTTAGTCCACGAGCAGTACTTC
cdr3_aa: CASSLGGSREKLVHEQYF

d_call: .
v_call: TRBV19
clone_size: .
j_call: TRBJ1-4
cdr3_nt: TGTGCCAGTCACGTTAGGGGCCGCAATGAAAAACTGTTTTTT
cdr3_aa: CASHVRGRNEKLFF

d_call: TRBD2
v_call: TRBV7-6
clone_size: .
j_call: TRBJ2-7
cdr3_nt: TGTGCCAGCAGCGTCGGGACTAGCGGGAGCTCCTACTACGAGCAGTACTTC
cdr3_aa: CASSVGTSGSSYYEQYF

d_call: .
v_call: TRBV18
clone_size: .
j_call: TRBJ2-6
cdr3_nt: TGTGCCAGCTCACGAGCGGGTCGGGACTCTGGGGCCAACGTCCTGACTTTC
cdr3_aa: CASSRAGRDSGANVLTF

d_call: .
v_call: TRBV7-3
clone_size: .
j_call: TRBJ2-1
cdr3_nt: TGTGCCAGCAGCTCGCGACCCGACTACGCGCAAGAGCAGTTCTTC
cdr3_aa: CASSSRPDYAQEQFF

d_call: .
v_call: TRBV5-6
clone_size: .
j_call: TRBJ1-6
cdr3_nt: TGTGCCAGCAGCTTGGTTGACAGAGATAATTCACCCCTCCACTTT
cdr3_aa: CASSLVDRDNSPLHF

d_call: .
v_call: TRBV30
clone_size: .
j_call: TRBJ1-1
cdr3_nt: TGTGCCTGGAGTGTAGTAGAGAACACTGAAGCTTTCTTT
cdr3_aa: CAWSVVENTEAFF

d_call: .
v_call: TRBV18
clone_size: few
j_call: TRBJ1-5
cdr3_nt: TGTGCCAGCTCACCAACGACAGATTTTAGCAATCAGCCCCAGCATTTT
cdr3_aa: CASSPTTDFSNQPQHF

d_call: .
v_call: TRBV12-3/TRBV12-4
clone_size: .
j_call: TRBJ1-2
cdr3_nt: TGTGCCAGCAGACAGGGACCCGGCGGTGGCTACACCTTC
cdr3_aa: CASRQGPGGGYTF

d_call: .
v_call: TRBV30
clone_size: once
j_call: TRBJ1-5
cdr3_nt: TGTGCCTGGAGTGTAGGAGGGAGTCCCCAGCATTTT
cdr3_aa: CAWSVGGSPQHF

d_call: TRBD2
v_call: TRBV29-1
clone_size: .
j_call: TRBJ2-7
cdr3_nt: TGCAGCGCCCAAGGGGAACCCAGACTAGCGGGAGATCATAGGTCCTACGAGCAGTACTTC
cdr3_aa: CSAQGEPRLAGDHRSYEQYF

d_call: .
v_call: TRBV5-8
clone_size: .
j_call: TRBJ1-2
cdr3_nt: TGTGCCAGCAGCTTGATAACTGACTATGGCTACACCTTC
cdr3_aa: CASSLITDYGYTF

d_call: .
v_call: TRBV11-3
clone_size: .
j_call: TRBJ1-1
cdr3_nt: TGTGCCAGCAGCTTAGATGGAGGTGAAGCTTTCTTT
cdr3_aa: CASSLDGGEAFF

d_call: TRBD2
v_call: TRBV7-8
clone_size: few
j_call: TRBJ2-3
cdr3_nt: TGTGCCAGCAGCCGTGCTGGCGGGGGGGCATCGGATACGCAGTATTTT
cdr3_aa: CASSRAGGGASDTQYF

d_call: .
v_call: TRBV20-1
clone_size: .
j_call: TRBJ2-7
cdr3_nt: TGCAGTGCTAGTCTTCCAGGCCTCGGCTGGGAGCAGTACTTC
cdr3_aa: CSASLPGLGWEQYF

d_call: .
v_call: TRBV30
clone_size: once
j_call: TRBJ1-2
cdr3_nt: TGTGCCACCACTCGGACTTACCCCACTAACTATGGCTACACCTTC
cdr3_aa: CATTRTYPTNYGYTF

d_call: TRBD1
v_call: TRBV19
clone_size: once
j_call: TRBJ1-1
cdr3_nt: TGTGCCAGTAGTGATAGGTGGACAGGGGATACTGAAGCTTTCTTT
cdr3_aa: CASSDRWTGDTEAFF

d_call: .
v_call: TRBV5-1
clone_size: once
j_call: TRBJ2-3
cdr3_nt: TGCGCCAGCAGCTTAACTAGTTCTGGCCCAGATACGCAGTATTTT
cdr3_aa: CASSLTSSGPDTQYF

d_call: TRBD2
v_call: TRBV7-8
clone_size: .
j_call: TRBJ2-3
cdr3_nt: TGTGCCAGCAGCTTATATGCGGGGGGGACCACAGATACGCAGTATTTT
cdr3_aa: CASSLYAGGTTDTQYF

d_call: TRBD2
v_call: TRBV5-8
clone_size: .
j_call: TRBJ2-1
cdr3_nt: TGTGCCAGCAGCTTCTTTTCGGGAGGATCAAACAATGAGCAGTTCTTC
cdr3_aa: CASSFFSGGSNNEQFF

d_call: TRBD1
v_call: TRBV11-3
clone_size: .
j_call: TRBJ2-3
cdr3_nt: TGTGCCAGCAGCTTACAGGGGGATAACACAGATACGCAGTATTTT
cdr3_aa: CASSLQGDNTDTQYF

d_call: TRBD1
v_call: TRBV27
clone_size: .
j_call: TRBJ1-4
cdr3_nt: TGTGCCACCCAACTAAGACAGGGTCCGGGAAAACTGTTTTTT
cdr3_aa: CATQLRQGPGKLFF

d_call: .
v_call: TRBV6-1
clone_size: .
j_call: TRBJ2-7
cdr3_nt: TGTGCCAGCAGTGAAGGGTTGAGCGGAGAGCCTTCCGAGCAGTACTTC
cdr3_aa: CASSEGLSGEPSEQYF

d_call: TRBD1
v_call: TRBV5-6
clone_size: .
j_call: TRBJ2-4
cdr3_nt: TGTGCCAGCAGCTTGTTTGCGGGACAGGGGGCTCGGAACATTCAGTACTTC
cdr3_aa: CASSLFAGQGARNIQYF

d_call: .
v_call: TRBV28
clone_size: .
j_call: TRBJ2-2
cdr3_nt: TGTGCCAGCAGTTTGTCGCGGGAAGGTGTCGGGGAGCTGTTTTTT
cdr3_aa: CASSLSREGVGELFF

d_call: .
v_call: TRBV28
clone_size: once
j_call: TRBJ2-7
cdr3_nt: TGTGCCAGCGCTGGGGCAGTCCACGAGCAGTACTTC
cdr3_aa: CASAGAVHEQYF

d_call: TRBD2
v_call: TRBV5-1
clone_size: once
j_call: TRBJ2-1
cdr3_nt: TGCGCCAGCAGCTCCGAACCGGGACTAGAGTACGCGGATGAGCAGTTCTTC
cdr3_aa: CASSSEPGLEYADEQFF

d_call: .
v_call: TRBV27
clone_size: .
j_call: TRBJ1-2
cdr3_nt: TGTGCCAGCAGTCCGTTGGGAGTCAAGCATGGCTACACCTTC
cdr3_aa: CASSPLGVKHGYTF

d_call: .
v_call: TRBV5-1
clone_size: once
j_call: TRBJ2-7
cdr3_nt: TGCGCCAGCAGCTTGGTTGAAGGAGGCGAGCAGTACTTC
cdr3_aa: CASSLVEGGEQYF